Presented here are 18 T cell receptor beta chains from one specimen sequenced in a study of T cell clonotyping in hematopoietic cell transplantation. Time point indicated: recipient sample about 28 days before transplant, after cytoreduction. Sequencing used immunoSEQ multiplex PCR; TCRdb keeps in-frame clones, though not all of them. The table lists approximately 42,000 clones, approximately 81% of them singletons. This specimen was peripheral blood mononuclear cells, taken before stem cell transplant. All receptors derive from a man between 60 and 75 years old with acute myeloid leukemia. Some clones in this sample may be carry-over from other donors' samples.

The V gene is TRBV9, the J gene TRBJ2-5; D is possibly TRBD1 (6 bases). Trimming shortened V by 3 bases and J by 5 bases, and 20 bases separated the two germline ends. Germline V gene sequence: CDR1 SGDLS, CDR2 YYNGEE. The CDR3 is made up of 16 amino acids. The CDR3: CASSAGSQGTPETQYF. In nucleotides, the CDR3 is TGTGCCAGCAGCGCGGGGAGCCAGGGGACGCCGGAGACCCAGTACTTC.

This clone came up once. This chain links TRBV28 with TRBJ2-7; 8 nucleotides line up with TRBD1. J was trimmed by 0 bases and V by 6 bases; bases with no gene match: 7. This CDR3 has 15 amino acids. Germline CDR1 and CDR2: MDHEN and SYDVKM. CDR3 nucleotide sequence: TGTGCCAGCAGAACGACAGGGGCGGGCTCCTACGAGCAGTACTTC. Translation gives CASRTTGAGSYEQYF.

The CDR3 DNA reads as TGTGCCAGCAGTTTGAGTCTTGAGGGCACTGAAGCTTTCTTT. It encodes CASSLSLEGTEAFF. The chain uses TRBV27 and TRBJ1-1; D gene uncertain. Germline lookup yields CDR1 MNHEY and CDR2 SMNVEV (reference sequence). This CDR3 has 14 amino acids. The V gene lost 3 bases and the J gene lost 4 bases, with 12 bases spanning the gap.

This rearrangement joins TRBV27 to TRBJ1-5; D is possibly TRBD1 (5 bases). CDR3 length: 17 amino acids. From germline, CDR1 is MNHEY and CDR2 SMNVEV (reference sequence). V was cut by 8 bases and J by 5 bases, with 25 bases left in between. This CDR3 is CASRSEFRDGTYQPQHF. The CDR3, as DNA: TGTGCCAGCCGCAGTGAATTCAGGGACGGGACCTATCAGCCCCAGCATTTT.

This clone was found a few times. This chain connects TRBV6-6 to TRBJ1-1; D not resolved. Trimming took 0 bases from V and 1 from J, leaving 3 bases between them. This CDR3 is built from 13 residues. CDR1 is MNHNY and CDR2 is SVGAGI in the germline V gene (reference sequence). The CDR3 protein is CASSYSSNTEAFF. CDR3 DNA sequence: TGTGCCAGCAGTTACTCCTCGAACACTGAAGCTTTCTTT.

CDR3 DNA sequence: TGTGCCAGCAGTCCAAGGACGGCGTATAATTCACCCCTCCACTTT. It is translated as CASSPRTAYNSPLHF. The rearrangement links TRBV28 to TRBJ1-6; D is unresolved. Trimming removed 5 bases from V and 4 bases from J, with 12 bases in between. The germline V gene has CDR1 MDHEN and CDR2 SYDVKM. CDR3 length equals 15 residues.

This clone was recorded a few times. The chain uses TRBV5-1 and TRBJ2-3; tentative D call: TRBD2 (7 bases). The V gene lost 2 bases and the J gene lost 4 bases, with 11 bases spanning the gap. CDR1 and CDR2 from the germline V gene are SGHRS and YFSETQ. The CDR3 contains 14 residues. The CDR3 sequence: CASSFGGPADTQYF. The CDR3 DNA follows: TGCGCCAGCAGCTTCGGGGGGCCCGCAGATACGCAGTATTTT.

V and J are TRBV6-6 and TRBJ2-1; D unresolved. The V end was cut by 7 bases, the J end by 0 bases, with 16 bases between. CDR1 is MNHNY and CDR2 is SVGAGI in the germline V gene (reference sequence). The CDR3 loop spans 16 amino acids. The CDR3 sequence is CASTSVATISYNEQFF. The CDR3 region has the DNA TGTGCCAGCACCTCGGTGGCAACAATCTCCTACAATGAGCAGTTCTTC.

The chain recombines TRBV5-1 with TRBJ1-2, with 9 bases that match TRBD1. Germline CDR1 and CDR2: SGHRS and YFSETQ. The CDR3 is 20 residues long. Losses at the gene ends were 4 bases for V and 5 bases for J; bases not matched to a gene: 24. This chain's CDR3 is CASSPDGGTGFLGYVYGYTF. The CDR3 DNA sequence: TGCGCCAGCAGCCCTGATGGCGGGACAGGGTTCCTAGGGTATGTGTATGGCTACACCTTC.

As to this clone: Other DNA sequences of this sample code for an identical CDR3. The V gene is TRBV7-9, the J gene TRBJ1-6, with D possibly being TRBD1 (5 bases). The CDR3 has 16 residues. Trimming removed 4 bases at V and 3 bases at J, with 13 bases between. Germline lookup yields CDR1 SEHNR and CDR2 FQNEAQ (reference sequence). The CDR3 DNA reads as TGTGCCAGCAGCTCAGGAGCAGGGTTCTATAATTCACCCCTCCACTTT. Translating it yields CASSSGAGFYNSPLHF.

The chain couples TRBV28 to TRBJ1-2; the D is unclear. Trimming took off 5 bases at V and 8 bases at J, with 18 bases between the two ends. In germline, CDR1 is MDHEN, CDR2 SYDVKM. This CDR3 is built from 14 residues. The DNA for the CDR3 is TGTGCCAGCAGTACTGGTGAGGCCATCGGAGGCTACACCTTC. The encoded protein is CASSTGEAIGGYTF.

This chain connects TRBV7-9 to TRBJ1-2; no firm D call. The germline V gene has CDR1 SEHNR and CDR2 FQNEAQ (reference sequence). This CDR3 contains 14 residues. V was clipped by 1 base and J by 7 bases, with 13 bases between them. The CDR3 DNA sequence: TGTGCCAGCAGCTTAGGAGGCTGGGCGGGTGGCTACACCTTC. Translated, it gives CASSLGGWAGGYTF.

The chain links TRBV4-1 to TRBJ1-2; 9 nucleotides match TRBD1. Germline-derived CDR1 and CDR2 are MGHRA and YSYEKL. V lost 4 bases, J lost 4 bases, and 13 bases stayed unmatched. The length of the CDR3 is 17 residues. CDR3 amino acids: CASSLNPSTGGSYGYTF. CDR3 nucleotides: TGCGCCAGCAGCCTCAACCCGAGTACAGGGGGCTCCTATGGCTACACCTTC.

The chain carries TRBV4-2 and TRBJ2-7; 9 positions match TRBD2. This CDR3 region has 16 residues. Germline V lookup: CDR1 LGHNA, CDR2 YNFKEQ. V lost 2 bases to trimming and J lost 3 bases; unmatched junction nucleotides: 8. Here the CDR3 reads CASSQPPGGRVYEQYF. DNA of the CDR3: TGTGCCAGCAGCCAACCTCCCGGCGGGAGGGTCTACGAGCAGTACTTC.

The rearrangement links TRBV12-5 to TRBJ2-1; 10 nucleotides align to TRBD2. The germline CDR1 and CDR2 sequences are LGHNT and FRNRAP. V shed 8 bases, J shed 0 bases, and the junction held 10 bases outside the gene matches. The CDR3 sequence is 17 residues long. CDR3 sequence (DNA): TGTGCTAGTATACTAGCGGGGTCAGCAAGCTCCTACAATGAGCAGTTCTTC. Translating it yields CASILAGSASSYNEQFF.

The CDR3 region is CASSGWTGLYGYTF. The CDR3 nucleotides read TGTGCCAGCAGTGGATGGACAGGGCTCTATGGCTACACCTTC. This rearrangement joins TRBV28 to TRBJ1-2; the match to TRBD1 covers 8 bases. Germline values: CDR1 MDHEN, CDR2 SYDVKM. V dropped 5 bases and J dropped 4; count of bases not matched to a gene: 6. This CDR3 is 14 amino acids long.

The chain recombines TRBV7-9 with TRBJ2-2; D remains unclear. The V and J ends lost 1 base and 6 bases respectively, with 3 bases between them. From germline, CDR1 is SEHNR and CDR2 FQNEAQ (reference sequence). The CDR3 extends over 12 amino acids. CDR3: CASSLGAGELFF. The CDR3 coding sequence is TGTGCCAGCAGCTTAGGTGCCGGGGAGCTGTTTTTT.

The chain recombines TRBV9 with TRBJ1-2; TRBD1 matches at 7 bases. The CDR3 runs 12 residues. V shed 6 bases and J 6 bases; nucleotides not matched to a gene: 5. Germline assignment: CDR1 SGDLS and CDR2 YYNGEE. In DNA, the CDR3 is TGTGCCAGCAACTCCGGGACAGATGGCTACACCTTC. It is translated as CASNSGTDGYTF.